This is a list of T cell receptor beta chains from one sample in a study of CD8+CD57+ T cells in acquired aplastic anemia. TCRdb re-called the reads through MiXCR, storing one row per CDR3 protein. The data show 86,000 or so distinct CDR3 sequences, under 50% seen once. The sequenced sample was sorted CD4+, CD8+, or CD8+CD57+ T cells (not recorded which) from PBMCs. The source of these receptors is a human donor in good health, serving as a control. Both conserved end residues are part of each CDR3. The D gene is left open where the match is weak.

length	V	J	D	CDR3
11	TRBV19	TRBJ2-7	NA	CASSIGNEQYF
12	TRBV12-3/TRBV12-4	TRBJ2-3	NA	CASSFDLYTQYF
13	TRBV11-3	TRBJ2-7	TRBD1	CASRPGQACEQYF
13	TRBV20-1	TRBJ2-1	TRBD2	CSQDASGGDEQFF
10	TRBV15	TRBJ2-5	NA	CATSGETQYF
16	TRBV15	TRBJ2-7	TRBD1	CATSRDFPDRGREQYF
14	TRBV27	TRBJ1-5	NA	CASSLRDAGQPQHF
15	TRBV7-3	TRBJ2-1	NA	CASSLPKSSYNEQFF
12	TRBV9	TRBJ1-1	NA	CASSASDTEAFF
13	TRBV25-1	TRBJ2-3	NA	CASSLFSADMQYF
14	TRBV29-1	TRBJ2-7	TRBD1	CSSLEQGVSYEQYF
17	TRBV19	TRBJ1-5	TRBD1	CASKDPGQGNSNQPQHF
12	TRBV10-3	TRBJ1-2	NA	CAISDKGGGYTF
12	TRBV29-1	TRBJ1-2	NA	CSVKEGVVGYTF
14	TRBV27	TRBJ1-1	TRBD1	CASSPTGGNTEAFF
14	TRBV27	TRBJ1-1	NA	CASSLPGGNTEAFF
17	TRBV15	TRBJ1-2	NA	CATSRNFLEGSNYGYTF
14	TRBV5-1	TRBJ1-2	TRBD1	CASRGSDRVGGYTF
13	TRBV5-4	TRBJ2-1	NA	CASSFGDGNEQFF
15	TRBV4-1	TRBJ2-7	NA	CASSQEDAPSDEQYF
14	TRBV10-3	TRBJ2-2	TRBD2	CATGGGANTGELFF
14	TRBV15	TRBJ1-4	NA	CATSMGSGNEKLFF
16	TRBV10-1	TRBJ2-1	NA	CASSFGGSAEYNEQFF
14	TRBV24-1	TRBJ2-2	NA	CAISDREVTGELFF
15	TRBV7-8	TRBJ2-7	NA	CAMDSPQAGTYEQYF
14	TRBV24-1	TRBJ1-1	NA	CATSDRNAQDEAFF
14	TRBV29-1	TRBJ2-3	TRBD2	CSVGTSGPTDTQYF
13	TRBV7-9	TRBJ2-7	TRBD2	CASSPGLAWEQYF
15	TRBV15	TRBJ1-1	NA	CATSRGRGPGSEASF
14	TRBV27	TRBJ2-7	NA	CASSAGANPYEQYF
13	TRBV12-3/TRBV12-4	TRBJ1-2	NA	CASSRRAVPGYTF
13	TRBV10-3	TRBJ1-5	NA	CAISRDRNQPQHF
15	TRBV19	TRBJ2-2	NA	CASSMRPELHRELFF
14	TRBV12-3/TRBV12-4	TRBJ1-1	NA	CASSRRDLLTGAFF
15	TRBV9	TRBJ2-7	NA	CASSASGQAGYEQYF
15	TRBV7-8	TRBJ1-1	NA	CASSSGWGVGTEAFF
13	TRBV30	TRBJ2-7	NA	CAWSVGGSYEQYF
15	TRBV5-1	TRBJ1-1	NA	CASSPEIPGSTEAFF
11	TRBV29-1	TRBJ2-7	NA	CSVRSPYEQYF
15	TRBV9	TRBJ2-7	NA	CASSVAAGASYEQYF
15	TRBV4-1	TRBJ2-3	TRBD2	CASSATLASTDTQYF
12	TRBV2	TRBJ1-1	NA	CASSAENTEAFF
15	TRBV2	TRBJ1-1	TRBD1	CASSLFGQGGTEAFF
16	TRBV7-9	TRBJ2-7	TRBD2	CASSPNSGRAPYEQYF
18	TRBV11-1	TRBJ2-7	TRBD1	CASKRGGRRDRAASEQYF
16	TRBV25-1	TRBJ2-3	TRBD2	CASSQVSAGRTDTQYF
13	TRBV7-8	TRBJ2-7	TRBD1	CASSTDRGYEQYF
14	TRBV2	TRBJ1-1	NA	CASSVTGMNTEAFF